This T cell receptor (beta chain) was captured in a study of metastatic and nonmetastatic thyroid tumors. Study details: Both malignant and benign thyroid patients supplied peripheral blood and tumor or nodule tissue samples, across which the repertoires of these patients were then compared. Overall study results and limits: The reported finding was significantly higher TCR beta diversity in malignant thyroid tumors relative to benign nodules, in blood and tumor.

This clone appeared many times. Its antigen is not identified. Trimming left V 3 bases short and J 3 bases short, with 9 bases between. There are 13 residues in the CDR3. Germline V gene sequence: CDR1 MNHEY, CDR2 SVGAGI. Methods used by the authors: In papillary thyroid cancer, a distant-metastasis classifier was built using CDR3 differences across clinicopathological groups. TCRdb reprocessed the PCR reads via MiXCR. Here the V and J calls rest on TCRdb's processing, not on the authors' analysis. The sample consists of some 20,000 clones, 35% to 40% of them appearing once. Nobody among the patients had been given any treatment before thyroid surgery.

The V gene is TRBV6-5, the J gene TRBJ2-7; D is unresolved. Sequenced material: tumor tissue. This receptor was identified in a female donor with papillary thyroid cancer or a benign thyroid nodule (not recorded which). Some clones in this sample may be carry-over from other donors' samples. Written as DNA, the CDR3 is TGTGCCAGCAGTTATAGTCTTTACTACGAGCAGTACTTC. Translated: CASSYSLYYEQYF.